The T cell receptor (beta chain) under discussion was sequenced for a study of blood T cell repertoires in COVID-19. Looking at the study overall: Material from acute and convalescent COVID-19 was sourced from the United States, Italy and Spain.

Source study methods: Cell counts per sample came from amplifying reference gene primers. Method: immunoSEQ multiplex PCR; TCRdb's copy keeps in-frame clones and lacks some. V and J calls plus clone size are reproduced from that table; the DNA served to infer D and trimming. The sample consists of around 280,000 clones, approximately 88% of them appearing once. Two negative PCRs, clearance, or symptom resolution were required of recovered Cohort 3 donors. The CDR3 loop spans 13 amino acids. From germline, CDR1 is MNHEY and CDR2 SVGEGT. V gave up 5 bases and J gave up 8 bases, with 15 bases separating them.

The rearrangement links TRBV6-2 or TRBV6-3 to TRBJ1-2; TRBD1 is a possible D gene (5 bases). This clonotype was sampled from a woman aged 35 to 49 who had recovered from COVID-19. The sequenced material came from PBMCs or T cells enriched from blood (not recorded which). The CDR3 loop reads CASSTGTTGGYTF. The CDR3 nucleotides are TGTGCCAGCAGTACCGGGACTACGGGGGGCTACACCTTC.